These 14 T cell receptor beta chains were all obtained from the same sample, sequenced in a study of post-analysis software for immune sequencing data (dated by TCRdb to between 2014 and 2017). What the study reported, not specific to this receptor: Significantly higher frequencies in patients than in controls were found for roughly 5 TRBV segments, including TRBV5-6, TRBV5-1 and TRBV20-1.

Receptor libraries were prepared by PCR. The sequencer listed for this sample is Illumina HiSeq 2500. To reduce PCR and sequencing biases, unique molecular identifiers were built into the TCR beta cDNA libraries. TCRdb reworked the public reads: Q25 trimming with fastp, MiXCR clone assembly, productive beta chains retained. Each entry merges the rows of one CDR3 protein and shows their most common DNA and genes. A total of about 540,000 distinct CDR3 sequences appear in this sample, approximately 34% of them only once. The ten largest clones capture 4.5% to 7.5% of the sample. These receptors' antigens are unknown. What was sequenced was blood. All receptors come from a girl between 2 and 17 years old with multiple sclerosis.

The gene calls are TRBV2 and TRBJ2-7; D is unclear. The CDR3 extends over 10 amino acids. V was shortened by 2 bases and J by 6 bases, with 2 bases between the two germline ends. CDR1 is SNHLY and CDR2 is FYNNEI in the germline V gene. The CDR3 loop is CASSESEQYF. As DNA, the CDR3 is TGTGCCAGCAGTGAATCCGAGCAGTACTTC. Based on the CDR3 plus reference TRBV2 and TRBJ2-7, the full variable domain is EPEVTQTPSHQVTQMGQEVILRCVPISNHLYFYWYRQILGQKVEFLVSFYNNEISEKSEIFDDQFSVERPDGSNFTLKIRSTKLEDSAMYFCASSESEQYFGPGTRLTVT.

V gene TRBV10-3 combines with J gene TRBJ2-1; 11 nucleotides align to TRBD2. In germline, CDR1 is ENHRY, CDR2 SYGVKD. This CDR3 region has 15 residues. J lost 5 bases, V lost 5 bases, and 5 bases had no gene match. CDR3 sequence reads: CAISLAGGRNNEQFF. The CDR3 nucleotides read TGTGCCATCAGTCTAGCGGGGGGAAGGAACAATGAGCAGTTCTTC.

The V gene is TRBV10-2, the J gene TRBJ2-5; 8 bases map to TRBD2. The germline CDR1 and CDR2 sequences are WSHSY and SAAADI. This CDR3 comprises 12 residues. J was trimmed by 10 bases and V by 6 bases; bases with no gene match: 7. CDR3 DNA sequence: TGCGCCAGCAGGGAGAGTAGCGGGGACCAGTACTTC. Translation: CASRESSGDQYF.

Details on this clonotype: At one of its ends the junction is not consistent with the germline gene, which may arise from a read error. The chain has TRBV27 and TRBJ2-1, with no clear D. CDR3 size: 13 residues. Germline V lookup: CDR1 MNHEY, CDR2 SMNVEV (reference sequence). CDR3 loop: CASSFLLGNEQFF. CDR3 coding DNA: TGTGCTAGCAGTTTCCTCCTAGGCAATGAGCAGTTCTTC.

The chain joins TRBV5-1 to TRBJ1-2; TRBD1 is a possible D gene (6 bases). Germline loops: CDR1 SGHRS, CDR2 YFSETQ. Trimming took off 5 bases at V and 8 bases at J, with 16 bases between the two ends. The CDR3 covers 13 residues. The CDR3 nucleotides are TGCGCCAGCAGGACTAACAGGGATGAAGGCTACACCTTC. It encodes CASRTNRDEGYTF.

This clonotype was seen more than once but under ten times. V and J are TRBV7-2 and TRBJ2-7; TRBD2 matches 9 bases. The CDR3 extends over 13 amino acids. Germline V gene data show CDR1 as SGHTA and CDR2 as FQGNSA. V dropped 3 bases and J dropped 8; count of bases not matched to a gene: 5. Written as DNA, the CDR3 is TGTGCCAGCAGCTTGGGACTAGCTTTCAAGCAGTACTTC. This translates into CASSLGLAFKQYF.

V gene TRBV5-5 combines with J gene TRBJ2-5, with D maybe TRBD2 (5 bases). The CDR3 has 16 residues. V lost 0 bases and J lost 2, with 14 bases in between. Per germline, CDR1 SGHKS and CDR2 YYEKEE (reference sequence). The CDR3, as DNA: TGTGCCAGCAGCTTGGGGCAAGGACGGGGACAAGAGACCCAGTACTTC. Protein: CASSLGQGRGQETQYF.

There are a few counts of this clonotype. The V call is TRBV6-2 or TRBV6-3, the J call TRBJ1-2; TRBD1 matches at 9 bases. Germline V gene sequence: CDR1 MNHEY, CDR2 SVGEGT. The V and J ends lost 6 bases and 4 bases, in that order; junction bases with no gene match: 12. CDR3 length: 16 residues. CDR3 in amino acids: CASSRGLDRGGYGYTF. CDR3 bases: TGTGCCAGCAGCCGCGGTTTGGACAGGGGCGGCTATGGCTACACCTTC.

The sample holds a few counts of this clonotype. The rearrangement joins TRBV10-3 to TRBJ2-1; 8 nucleotides align to TRBD1. Germline values: CDR1 ENHRY, CDR2 SYGVKD. The CDR3 is 17 amino acids. V trimming: 3 bases; J trimming: 0 bases; junction bases outside the gene matches: 7. CDR3 nucleotide sequence: TGTGCCATCAGTGAAAGGGGGGACAGGAGCTCCTACAATGAGCAGTTCTTC. It encodes CAISERGDRSSYNEQFF.

The CDR3 is CASSSTQPVGGGDLYEQYF. CDR3 in DNA: TGTGCCAGCAGCTCCACTCAACCCGTGGGAGGGGGGGACCTCTACGAGCAGTACTTC. The rearrangement links TRBV7-8 to TRBJ2-7, with D possibly TRBD2 on 7 matching bases. The germline V gene encodes CDR1 SGHVS and CDR2 FQNEAQ. CDR3 size: 19 residues. The ends were cut back, 4 bases at V and 3 bases at J, with 28 bases in the middle.

The V call is TRBV29-1, the J call TRBJ1-2, with 9 bases that match TRBD1. The germline CDR1 and CDR2 sequences are SQVTM and ANQGSEA. Losses at the gene ends were 6 bases for V and 2 bases for J; bases not matched to a gene: 7. This CDR3 region has 14 residues. CDR3 residues: CSVRGDRENYGYTF. The CDR3 nucleotides read TGCAGCGTCCGGGGGGACAGGGAAAACTATGGCTACACCTTC.

This clonotype has a handful of counts. The V call is TRBV7-8, the J call TRBJ1-1; D unclear. The CDR3 extends over 15 amino acids. Trimming stripped 5 bases from V and 7 bases from J, with 20 bases between. Germline CDR1 and CDR2: SGHVS and FQNEAQ. The CDR3 protein is CASSLERPGIDEAFF. For the CDR3, the DNA is TGTGCCAGCAGCCTAGAAAGACCGGGGATTGATGAAGCTTTCTTT.

Only a few counts were recorded for this clonotype. The CDR3 DNA sequence: TGCAGTGCTAGCCCCAGAGTTGTTCGCAGCAATCAGCCCCAGCATTTT. Translated, it gives CSASPRVVRSNQPQHF. The genes are TRBV20-1 and TRBJ1-5, with D unclear. The CDR3 sequence is 16 residues long. Germline loops: CDR1 DFQATT, CDR2 SNEGSKA (reference sequence). V was cut by 3 bases and J by 1 base, with 16 bases left in between.

The chain combines TRBV10-3 with TRBJ2-1; 8 nucleotides line up with TRBD2. The CDR3 extends over 15 amino acids. The V gene's germline CDR1 is ENHRY and CDR2 SYGVKD. Unmatched junction bases numbered 9, after V lost 4 bases and J lost 7 bases. CDR3 in amino acids: CAISAGGGLRNEQFF. The CDR3 DNA is TGTGCCATCAGTGCCGGCGGGGGGTTGAGGAATGAGCAGTTCTTC.